The text below deals with one TCR beta chain. With a J-beta primer mix and a sample-barcoded 5' primer, a second PCR ran roughly 6 to 12 cycles. TCRdb redid the calling of the 5' RACE reads with MiXCR, one entry per CDR3 protein. The table lists 600,000 to 650,000 distinct CDR3 sequences, 58% of them singletons, with roughly 34% in the top ten. Trimming cost V 4 bases and J 4 bases; bases outside gene matches: 4. There are 14 residues in the CDR3. CDR1 is SGHRS, CDR2 YFSETQ, per germline. The data are from a study of blood T cells in healthy people across ages. The sequence was collected from a man in his 60s in good health. Sequenced material: blood. The chain has TRBV5-1 and TRBJ2-3; the match to TRBD2 covers 9 bases. The CDR3 DNA is TGCGCCAGCAGCGAGGGACTAGCAGCAGATACGCAGTATTTT. Translating gives CASSEGLAADTQYF.